This entry lists 6 T cell receptor beta chains sequenced from one sample in a study of CD8 T cells in Susac syndrome. RNA totalling about 0.5 to 1 ug underwent reverse transcription with random hexamers. TCRdb processed the immunoSEQ multiplex PCR reads anew with MiXCR; each CDR3 protein has one entry. Of some 77,000 distinct CDR3 sequences listed, around 93% are singletons. Source material: CD4+ T cells from PBMCs. The receptors here all came from a human donor with Susac syndrome.

J is TRBJ1-4 and V is TRBV30, with D maybe TRBD1 (5 bases). V lost 3 bases, J lost 4 bases, and 9 bases lay in between. CDR1 and CDR2 (germline): GTSNPN, SVGIG (reference sequence). CDR3 length: 13 residues. The CDR3 reads CAWRGAVNEKLFF. DNA for the CDR3: TGTGCCTGGAGAGGGGCAGTTAATGAAAAACTGTTTTTT.

There are a few counts of this clonotype. The V gene is TRBV11-2, the J gene TRBJ2-7; no reliable D call. Trimming pared 5 bases from V and 3 bases from J, leaving 11 bases between. The germline CDR1 and CDR2 sequences are SGHAT and FQNNGV. This CDR3 is 13 amino acids long. The CDR3 DNA reads as TGTGCCAGCAGCCGGGTCAGAGTCTACGAGCAGTACTTC. Encoded protein: CASSRVRVYEQYF. Variable domain in full (rest from reference TRBV11-2 and TRBJ2-7): EAGVAQSPRYKIIEKRQSVAFWCNPISGHATLYWYQQILGQGPKLLIQFQNNGVVDDSQLPKDRFSAERLKGVDSTLKIQPAKLEDSAVYLCASSRVRVYEQYFGPGTRLTVT.

This clonotype turned up a few times. The chain has TRBV5-1 and TRBJ2-1; D is unresolved. Trimming took 4 bases from V and 5 from J, leaving 13 bases between them. The CDR3 runs 14 residues. Germline-derived CDR1 and CDR2 are SGHRS and YFSETQ. CDR3 nucleotide sequence: TGCGCCAGCAGCACCCGGAGCGTCAACAATGAGCAGTTCTTC. Translation gives CASSTRSVNNEQFF. The full variable domain, rest sourced from reference TRBV5-1 and TRBJ2-1, is KAGVTQTPRYLIKTRGQQVTLSCSPISGHRSVSWYQQTPGQGLQFLFEYFSETQRNKGNFPGRFSGRQFSNSRSEMNVSTLELGDSALYLCASSTRSVNNEQFFGPGTRLTVL.

This clonotype appeared a single time. The rearrangement links TRBV6-2 or TRBV6-3 to TRBJ2-7; D remains unclear. Germline V gene lookup returns CDR1 MNHEY and CDR2 SVGEGT. The germline V and J ends were trimmed by 5 bases and 3 bases, with 8 bases remaining between them. The CDR3 is 12 amino acids. In nucleotides, the CDR3 is TGTGCCAGCAGTACCCAGAGCTACGAGCAGTACTTC. The encoded protein is CASSTQSYEQYF.

Remarks on this clonotype: The limits of the CDR3 on the DNA are not certain, so only TCRdb's listed CDR3 is given. The chain has TRBV7-5 and TRBJ1-6; the table names TRBD1, a call not compared with the DNA. TRBV7-5 is a pseudogene segment. The CDR3 is 15 residues long, counting both termini. The CDR3 loop is CISVPVTGGDSPLHF.

Here the CDR3 reads CASSSPGSGNTIYF. CDR3 DNA sequence: TGCGCCAGCAGCTCCCCCGGGTCTGGAAACACCATATATTTT. The V call is TRBV5-1, the J call TRBJ1-3; D gene unclear. V was trimmed by 3 bases and J by 1 base, leaving 8 bases between them. The CDR3 covers 14 residues. Germline V gene lookup returns CDR1 SGHRS and CDR2 YFSETQ. Variable domain in full (rest from reference TRBV5-1 and TRBJ1-3): KAGVTQTPRYLIKTRGQQVTLSCSPISGHRSVSWYQQTPGQGLQFLFEYFSETQRNKGNFPGRFSGRQFSNSRSEMNVSTLELGDSALYLCASSSPGSGNTIYFGEGSWLTVV.